The text below deals with one T cell receptor beta chain. What antigen it recognizes has not been identified. The sample holds no much larger clone one base away, and base qualities are not on file. These data come from a study of T cell changes during pregnancy in multiple sclerosis (dated by TCRdb to between 2018 and 2020). The study in broad terms: The study examined how the T cell repertoire changed over the course of pregnancy in women with multiple sclerosis.

Library generation was performed with the immunoSEQ multiplex PCR assay. TCRdb retrieved this table from immuneACCESS and kept in-frame rearrangements only. Not all clones are present; in checked studies, unresolved V genes account for under half, and no reason is known for the remainder. The sample table lists 40,000 or so clones, nearly 95% of them with a count of one. The leading ten clones occupy under 0.4% of the sample. The CDR3 has 13 amino acids, counting the end cysteine and phenylalanine. Kept here is only the CDR3 DNA, which spans 39 bases and is read in frame from base 1. The germline V gene (reference sequence) supplies CDR1 SGHNT and CDR2 YYREEE. V loses 7 bases of germline sequence and J loses 2 bases, and the interval between the two ends is 13 bases.

The clonotype comes from a female donor in good health, enrolled as a control in a pregnancy study. Sequenced here: CD4+ T cells from peripheral blood mononuclear cells, sampled after pregnancy. The sequence links TRBV5-4 to TRBJ2-7; the D gene is perhaps TRBD2, on 5 matching bases. The nucleotide sequence reads as follows: TGTGCCAGCGGAAGACTATCAGCCTACGAGCAGTACTTC. The resulting protein is CASGRLSAYEQYF.